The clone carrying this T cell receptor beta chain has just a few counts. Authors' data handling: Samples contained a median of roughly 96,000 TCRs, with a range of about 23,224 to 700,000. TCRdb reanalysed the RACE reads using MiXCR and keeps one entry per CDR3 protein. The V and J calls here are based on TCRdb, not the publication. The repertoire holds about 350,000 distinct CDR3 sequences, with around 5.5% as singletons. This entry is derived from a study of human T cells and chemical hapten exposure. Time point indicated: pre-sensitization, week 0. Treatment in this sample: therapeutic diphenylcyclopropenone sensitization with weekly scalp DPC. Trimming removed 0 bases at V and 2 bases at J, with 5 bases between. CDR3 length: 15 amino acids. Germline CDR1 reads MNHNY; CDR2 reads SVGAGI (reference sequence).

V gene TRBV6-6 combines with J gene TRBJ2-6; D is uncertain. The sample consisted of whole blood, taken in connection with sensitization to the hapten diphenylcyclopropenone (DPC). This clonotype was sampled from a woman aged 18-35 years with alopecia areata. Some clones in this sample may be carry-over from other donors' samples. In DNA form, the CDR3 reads TGTGCCAGCAGTTACTCGGATCCTGGGGCCAACGTCCTGACTTTC. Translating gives CASSYSDPGANVLTF.